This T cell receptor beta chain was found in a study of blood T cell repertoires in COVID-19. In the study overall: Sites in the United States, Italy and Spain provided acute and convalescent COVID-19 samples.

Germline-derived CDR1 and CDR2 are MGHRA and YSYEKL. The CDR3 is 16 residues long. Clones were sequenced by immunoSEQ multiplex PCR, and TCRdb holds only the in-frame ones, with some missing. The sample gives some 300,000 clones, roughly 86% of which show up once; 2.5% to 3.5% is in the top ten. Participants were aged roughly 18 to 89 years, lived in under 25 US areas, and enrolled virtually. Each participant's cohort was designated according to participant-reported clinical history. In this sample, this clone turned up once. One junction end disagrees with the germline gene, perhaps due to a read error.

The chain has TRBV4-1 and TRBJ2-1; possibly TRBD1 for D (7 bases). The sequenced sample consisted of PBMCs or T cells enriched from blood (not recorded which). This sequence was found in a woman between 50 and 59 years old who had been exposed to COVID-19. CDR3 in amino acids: CASSQDAAGGYIEQFF. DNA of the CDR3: TGCGCCAGCAGCCAAGATGCGGCAGGGGGGTACATTGAGCAGTTCTTC.